These 10 T cell receptor beta chains share one sample of origin, sequenced in a study of molecular identifiers for immune sequencing clone quantification. TCRdb processed the PCR reads anew with MiXCR; each CDR3 protein has one entry. The sample has some 320,000 distinct CDR3 sequences; 20% to 25% are singletons. Sequenced sample: naive CD8+ T cells from blood, with Jurkat cell RNA spiked in. Sample subset: FACS-sorted CD8+CD4-CCR7+CD45RA+ naive T cells. These receptors came from a human donor in good health. Some libraries in this study had Jurkat cell RNA spiked in.

The chain uses TRBV18 and TRBJ2-7; tentative D call: TRBD1 (6 bases). This CDR3 region has 15 residues. Germline lookup yields CDR1 KGHSH and CDR2 LQKENI. Trimming cost V 2 bases and J 4 bases, with 15 bases left between them. CDR3 DNA: TGTGCCAGCTCACCATTTTCAGGGGCAGGGTACGAGCAGTACTTC. Amino acids: CASSPFSGAGYEQYF.

This clonotype was recorded at least ten times. This chain links TRBV30 with TRBJ1-1; D remains unclear. V lost 4 bases to trimming and J lost 2 bases, with 11 bases between them. This CDR3 region has 13 residues. Germline values: CDR1 GTSNPN, CDR2 SVGIG (reference sequence). The CDR3 DNA is TGTGCCTGGATTCCACCTGATAACACTGAAGCTTTCTTT. Translated, it gives CAWIPPDNTEAFF.

This clonotype came up many times. This chain joins TRBV28 and TRBJ1-2, with D perhaps matching TRBD1 (6 bases). The germline gives CDR1 MDHEN, CDR2 SYDVKM. The CDR3 is 15 amino acids. Trimming cost V 6 bases and J 2 bases, with 16 bases left between them. The CDR3 loop is CASRAASGANYGYTF. CDR3 nucleotides: TGTGCCAGCAGAGCCGCCTCGGGGGCGAACTATGGCTACACCTTC.

This clonotype was picked up many times. The rearrangement uses TRBV30 and TRBJ2-1; D remains unclear. Germline CDR1 GTSNPN, CDR2 SVGIG (reference sequence). The length of the CDR3 is 10 residues. Trimming removed 1 base from V and 7 bases from J, with 2 bases in between. The CDR3 DNA reads TGTGCCTGGAGTGAGAATGAGCAGTTCTTC. Its translation is CAWSENEQFF.

The chain couples TRBV19 to TRBJ1-5; TRBD1 is a possible D gene (6 bases). With 3 bases removed from V and 6 bases from J, the gap between germline ends came to 15 bases. Germline CDR1 and CDR2: LNHDA and SQIVND (reference sequence). The CDR3 is made up of 15 amino acids. DNA for the CDR3: TGTGCCAGTAGTATCATTGGGGGGCAGGGTCAGCCCCAGCATTTT. Its translation is CASSIIGGQGQPQHF.

This clonotype was counted a few times. Since no conserved phenylalanine or tryptophan closes the CDR3, a read error is the likely cause. The gene calls are TRBV6-2 or TRBV6-3 and TRBJ1-1; D possibly corresponds to TRBD1 (6 bases). Germline V CDR1 and CDR2: MNHEY, SVGEGT. The V gene lost 2 bases and the J gene lost 8 bases, with 12 bases spanning the gap. CDR3 length: 13 amino acids. The CDR3 DNA sequence: TGTGCCAGCAGTTACCGAGGACAGAGAGAAGCTTTCCTT. This encodes CASSYRGQREAFL.

On this clonotype itself: The junction departs from the called germline gene at one end, perhaps through a read error. The gene calls are TRBV27 and TRBJ2-1; 11 nucleotides align to TRBD2. The CDR3 spans 15 residues. CDR1 is MNHEY and CDR2 is SMNVEV in the germline V gene (reference sequence). The CDR3 protein is CASSLTSGGYNGQFF. CDR3 in DNA: TGTGCCAGCAGTTTAACTAGCGGGGGCTACAATGGGCAGTTCTTC.

This clonotype was seen ten or more times. The V gene is TRBV2, the J gene TRBJ2-3; D unclear. The CDR3 loop spans 17 amino acids. V lost 5 bases, J lost 10 bases, and 28 bases lay in between. CDR1 SNHLY and CDR2 FYNNEI come from the germline V gene. The CDR3 protein is CASSPPYTVRDGWAQYF. Here the CDR3 DNA reads TGTGCCAGCAGTCCCCCTTACACGGTACGCGATGGTTGGGCGCAGTATTTT.

The rearrangement uses TRBV11-2 and TRBJ2-7, with 7 bases aligning to TRBD1. V was clipped by 7 bases and J by 2 bases; unmatched bases: 5. This CDR3 region has 13 residues. CDR1 and CDR2 from the germline V gene are SGHAT and FQNNGV. CDR3 DNA sequence: TGTGCCAGCACCCCCGGACAGGCCTACGAGCAGTACTTC. Protein product: CASTPGQAYEQYF.

The table lists this clonotype with many counts. The chain recombines TRBV27 with TRBJ1-5; D may be TRBD1 (5 bases). Looked up from germline, CDR1 is MNHEY and CDR2 is SMNVEV (reference sequence). Trimming removed 5 bases at V and 5 bases at J, with 13 bases between. The CDR3 covers 14 residues. CDR3 bases: TGTGCCAGCAGTCCTCGACAGATATATCAGCCCCAGCATTTT. Protein sequence: CASSPRQIYQPQHF.